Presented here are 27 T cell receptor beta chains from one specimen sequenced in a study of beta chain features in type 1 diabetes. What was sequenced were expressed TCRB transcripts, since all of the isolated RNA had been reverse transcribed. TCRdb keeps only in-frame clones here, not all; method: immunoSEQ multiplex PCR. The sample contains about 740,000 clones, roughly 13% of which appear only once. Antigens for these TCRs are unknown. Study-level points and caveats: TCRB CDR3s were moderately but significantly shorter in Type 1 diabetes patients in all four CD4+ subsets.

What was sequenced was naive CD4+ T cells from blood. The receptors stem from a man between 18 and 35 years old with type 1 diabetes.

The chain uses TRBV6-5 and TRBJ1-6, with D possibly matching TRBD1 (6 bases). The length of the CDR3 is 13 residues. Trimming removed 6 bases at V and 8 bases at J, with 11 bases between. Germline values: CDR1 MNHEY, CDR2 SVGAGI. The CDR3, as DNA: TGTGCCAGCAGGAGGACAGTTGATTCACCCCTCCACTTT. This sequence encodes CASRRTVDSPLHF.

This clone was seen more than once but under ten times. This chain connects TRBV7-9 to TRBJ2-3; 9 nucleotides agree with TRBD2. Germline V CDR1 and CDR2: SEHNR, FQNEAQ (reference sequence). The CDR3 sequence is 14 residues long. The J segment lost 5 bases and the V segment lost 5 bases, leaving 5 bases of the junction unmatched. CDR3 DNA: TGTGCCAGCAGCGCCCGACTAGCGGTAGATACGCAGTATTTT. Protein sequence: CASSARLAVDTQYF.

The CDR3 sequence: CASSLARIAGPWETQYF. The CDR3 region has the DNA TGTGCCAGCAGCTTAGCGCGAATAGCGGGGCCCTGGGAGACCCAGTACTTC. The V and J genes are TRBV7-6 and TRBJ2-5; TRBD2 agrees at 8 bases. The CDR3 spans 17 residues. Trimming cost V 0 bases and J 5 bases; bases outside gene matches: 11. In germline, CDR1 is SGHVS, CDR2 FNYEAQ.

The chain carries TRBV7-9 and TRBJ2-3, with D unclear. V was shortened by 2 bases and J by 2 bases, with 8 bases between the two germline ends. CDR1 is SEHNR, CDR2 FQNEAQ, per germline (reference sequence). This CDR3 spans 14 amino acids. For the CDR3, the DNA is TGTGCCAGCAGCTTATATGGGGTCACAGATACGCAGTATTTT. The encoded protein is CASSLYGVTDTQYF.

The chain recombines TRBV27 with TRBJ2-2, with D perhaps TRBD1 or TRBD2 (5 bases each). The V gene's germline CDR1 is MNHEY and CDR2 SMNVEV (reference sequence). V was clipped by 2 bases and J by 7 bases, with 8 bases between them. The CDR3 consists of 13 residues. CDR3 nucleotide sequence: TGTGCCAGCAGTTTAGAGGGGTACGGGGAGCTGTTTTTT. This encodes CASSLEGYGELFF.

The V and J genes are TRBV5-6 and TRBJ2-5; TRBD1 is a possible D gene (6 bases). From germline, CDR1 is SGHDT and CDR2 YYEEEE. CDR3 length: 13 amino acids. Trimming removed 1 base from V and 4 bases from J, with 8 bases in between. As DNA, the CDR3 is TGTGCCAGCAGCTTGACAGGGATAGAGACCCAGTACTTC. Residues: CASSLTGIETQYF.

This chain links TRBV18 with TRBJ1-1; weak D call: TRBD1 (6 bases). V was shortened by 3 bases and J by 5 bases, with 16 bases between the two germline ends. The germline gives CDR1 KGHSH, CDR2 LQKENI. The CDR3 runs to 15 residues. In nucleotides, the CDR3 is TGTGCCAGCTCACCCCCGGTACAGGGAGGGACTGAAGCTTTCTTT. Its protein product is CASSPPVQGGTEAFF.

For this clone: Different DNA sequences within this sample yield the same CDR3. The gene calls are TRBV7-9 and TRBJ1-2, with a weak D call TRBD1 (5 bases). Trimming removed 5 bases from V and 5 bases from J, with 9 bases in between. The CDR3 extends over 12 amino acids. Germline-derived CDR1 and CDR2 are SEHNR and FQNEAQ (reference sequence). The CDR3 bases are TGTGCCAGCAGCCCGGGGCGTTATGGCTACACCTTC. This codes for CASSPGRYGYTF.

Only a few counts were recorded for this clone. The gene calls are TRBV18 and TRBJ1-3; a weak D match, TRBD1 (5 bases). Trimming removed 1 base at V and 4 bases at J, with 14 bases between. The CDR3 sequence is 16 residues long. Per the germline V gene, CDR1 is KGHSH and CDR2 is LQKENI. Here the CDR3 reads CASSPRDLPDGNTIYF. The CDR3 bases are TGTGCCAGCTCACCACGGGACCTGCCCGACGGAAACACCATATATTTT.

CDR3 DNA sequence: TGTGCCAGCAGCCCGCGCTTCGGGCTAGACCAAGAGACCCAGTACTTC. This codes for CASSPRFGLDQETQYF. V and J are TRBV11-2 and TRBJ2-5; D remains unclear. Trimming cost V 5 bases and J 0 bases, with 16 bases left between them. Per the germline V gene, CDR1 is SGHAT and CDR2 is FQNNGV. The CDR3 consists of 16 residues.

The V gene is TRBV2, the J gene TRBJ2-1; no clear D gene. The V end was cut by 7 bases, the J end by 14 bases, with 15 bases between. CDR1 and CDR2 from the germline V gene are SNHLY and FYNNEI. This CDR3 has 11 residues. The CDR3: CASNQERLEFF. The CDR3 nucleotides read TGTGCCAGCAATCAGGAGAGGTTGGAGTTCTTC.

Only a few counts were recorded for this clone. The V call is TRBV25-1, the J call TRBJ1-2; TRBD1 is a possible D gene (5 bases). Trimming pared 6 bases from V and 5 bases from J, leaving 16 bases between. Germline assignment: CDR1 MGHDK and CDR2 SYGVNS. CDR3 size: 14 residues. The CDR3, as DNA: TGTGCCAGCAGCGGACACAGGCTGCTTTATGGCTACACCTTC. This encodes CASSGHRLLYGYTF.

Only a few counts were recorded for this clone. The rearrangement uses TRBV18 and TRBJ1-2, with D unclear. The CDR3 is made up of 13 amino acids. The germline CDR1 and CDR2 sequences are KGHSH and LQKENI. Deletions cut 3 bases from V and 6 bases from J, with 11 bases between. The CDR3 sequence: CASSPSQGDGYTF. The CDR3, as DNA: TGTGCCAGCTCACCCTCGCAAGGCGATGGCTACACCTTC.

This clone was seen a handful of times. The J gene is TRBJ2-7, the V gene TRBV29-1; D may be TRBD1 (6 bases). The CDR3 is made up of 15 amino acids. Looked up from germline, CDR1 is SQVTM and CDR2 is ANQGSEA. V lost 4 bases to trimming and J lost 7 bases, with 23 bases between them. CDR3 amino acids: CSVGVFWGLVVEQYF. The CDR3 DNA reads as TGCAGCGTTGGGGTGTTTTGGGGGCTGGTTGTGGAGCAGTACTTC.

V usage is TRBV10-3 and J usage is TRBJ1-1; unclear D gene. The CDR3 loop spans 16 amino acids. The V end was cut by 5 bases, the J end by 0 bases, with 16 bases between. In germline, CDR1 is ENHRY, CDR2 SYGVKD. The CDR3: CAISPEGPIMNTEAFF. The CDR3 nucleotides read TGTGCCATCAGTCCCGAAGGACCAATCATGAACACTGAAGCTTTCTTT.

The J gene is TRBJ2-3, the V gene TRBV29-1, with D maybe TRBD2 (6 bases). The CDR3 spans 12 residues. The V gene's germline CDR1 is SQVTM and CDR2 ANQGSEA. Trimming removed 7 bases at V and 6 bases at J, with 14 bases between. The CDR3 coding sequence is TGCAGCGCCCAGCGGGCAACGGATACGCAGTATTTT. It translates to CSAQRATDTQYF.

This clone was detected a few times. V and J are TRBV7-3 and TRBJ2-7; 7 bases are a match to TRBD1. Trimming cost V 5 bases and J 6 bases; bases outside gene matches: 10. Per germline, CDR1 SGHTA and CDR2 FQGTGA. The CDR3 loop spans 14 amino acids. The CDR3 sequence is CASSRGQPGAEQYF. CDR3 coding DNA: TGTGCCAGCAGCCGGGGACAGCCCGGGGCCGAGCAGTACTTC.

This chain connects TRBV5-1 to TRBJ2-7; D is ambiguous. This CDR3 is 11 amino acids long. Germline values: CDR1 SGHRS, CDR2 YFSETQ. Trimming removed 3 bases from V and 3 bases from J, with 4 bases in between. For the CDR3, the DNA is TGCGCCAGCAGCTCCCACTACGAGCAGTACTTC. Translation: CASSSHYEQYF.

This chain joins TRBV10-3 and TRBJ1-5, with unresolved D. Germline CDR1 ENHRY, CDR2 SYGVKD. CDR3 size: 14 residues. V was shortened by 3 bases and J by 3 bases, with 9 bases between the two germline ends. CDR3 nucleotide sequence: TGTGCCATCAGTGATATGGTCTCCAATCAGCCCCAGCATTTT. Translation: CAISDMVSNQPQHF.

The chain's CDR3 is CASSDPRTGFTGELFF. In DNA, the CDR3 is TGTGCCAGCAGTGACCCAAGGACAGGGTTCACCGGGGAGCTGTTTTTT. This sequence joins TRBV25-1 and TRBJ2-2; 8 bases agree with TRBD1. V shed 3 bases and J 4 bases; nucleotides not matched to a gene: 7. The V gene's germline CDR1 is MGHDK and CDR2 SYGVNS. The CDR3 covers 16 residues. The whole variable domain, remainder taken from reference TRBV25-1 and TRBJ2-2, is EADIYQTPRYLVIGTGKKITLECSQTMGHDKMYWYQQDPGMELHLIHYSYGVNSTEKGDLSSESTVSRIRTEHFPLTLESARPSHTSQYLCASSDPRTGFTGELFFGEGSRLTVL.

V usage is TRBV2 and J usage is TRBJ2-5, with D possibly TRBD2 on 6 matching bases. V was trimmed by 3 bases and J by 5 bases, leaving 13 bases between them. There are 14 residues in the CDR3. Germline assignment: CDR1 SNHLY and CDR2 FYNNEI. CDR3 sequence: CASSDSAGLETQYF. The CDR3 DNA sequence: TGTGCCAGCAGTGACTCTGCGGGGCTGGAGACCCAGTACTTC.

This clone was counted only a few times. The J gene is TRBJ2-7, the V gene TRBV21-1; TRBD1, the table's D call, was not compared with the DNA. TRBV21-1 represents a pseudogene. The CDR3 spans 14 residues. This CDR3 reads CASSKQGPPDEQYF. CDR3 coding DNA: TGTGCCAGCAGCAAACAGGGGCCTCCGGACGAGCAGTACTTC.

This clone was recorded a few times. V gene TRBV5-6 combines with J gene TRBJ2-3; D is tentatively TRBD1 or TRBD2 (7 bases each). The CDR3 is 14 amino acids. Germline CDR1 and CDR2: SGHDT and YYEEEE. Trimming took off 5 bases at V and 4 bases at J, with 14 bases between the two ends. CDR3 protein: CASRREGASDTQYF. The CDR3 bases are TGTGCCAGCAGGAGGGAGGGGGCCTCAGATACGCAGTATTTT.

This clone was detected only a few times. In DNA form, the CDR3 reads TGCAGCGCCGTCCTCACAGGGACGCGTGAGAATGGCTACACCTTC. It yields the protein CSAVLTGTRENGYTF. This chain connects TRBV29-1 to TRBJ1-2; D possibly corresponds to TRBD1 (6 bases). This CDR3 region has 15 residues. Germline CDR1 and CDR2: SQVTM and ANQGSEA. The germline V and J ends were trimmed by 7 bases and 6 bases, with 24 bases remaining between them.

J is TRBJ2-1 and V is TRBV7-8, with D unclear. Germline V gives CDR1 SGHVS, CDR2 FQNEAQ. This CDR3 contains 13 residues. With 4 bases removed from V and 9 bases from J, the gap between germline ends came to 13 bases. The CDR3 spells CASSSLYTREQFF. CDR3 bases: TGTGCCAGCAGCTCATTATATACGCGTGAGCAGTTCTTC. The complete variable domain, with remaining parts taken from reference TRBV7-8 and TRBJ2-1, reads GAGVSQSPRYKVAKRGQDVALRCDPISGHVSLFWYQQALGQGPEFLTYFQNEAQLDKSGLPSDRFFAERPEGSVSTLKIQRTQQEDSAVYLCASSSLYTREQFFGPGTRLTVL.

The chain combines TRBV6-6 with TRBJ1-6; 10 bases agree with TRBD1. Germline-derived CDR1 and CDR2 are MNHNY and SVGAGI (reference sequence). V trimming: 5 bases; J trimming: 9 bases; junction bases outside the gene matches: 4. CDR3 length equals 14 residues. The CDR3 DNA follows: TGTGCCAGCAGTGACAGGGGGCGTTTTTCACCCCTCCACTTT. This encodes CASSDRGRFSPLHF.

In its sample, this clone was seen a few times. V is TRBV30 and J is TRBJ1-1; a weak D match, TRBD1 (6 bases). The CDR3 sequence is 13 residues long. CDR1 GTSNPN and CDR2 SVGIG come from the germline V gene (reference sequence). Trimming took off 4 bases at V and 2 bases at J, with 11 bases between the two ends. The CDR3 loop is CAWTRQVNTEAFF. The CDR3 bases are TGTGCCTGGACCCGACAGGTTAACACTGAAGCTTTCTTT.